Below, 22 T cell receptor beta chains from the same sample are listed, as sequenced in a study of blood T cells in healthy people across ages (dated by TCRdb to about 2015). Receptor amplification or capture employed 5' RACE. Sequenced using an Illumina HiSeq 2500. A second PCR of roughly 6 to 11 cycles was run with a J-beta primer mix and a sample-barcoded 5' primer. In-frame beta chains were kept once TCRdb had trimmed the public reads at Q25 with fastp and called clones with MiXCR. Each CDR3 protein gets just one entry, which takes the most common genes and DNA from the rows behind it. Across this sample there are some 1.1 million distinct CDR3 sequences, with more than 30% seen only once. The ten largest clones capture around 13% of the sample. Sequencing input: blood. All receptors come from a young man in good health.

A remark on this clonotype: One end of the junction varies from germline; a read error may be responsible. The chain has TRBV4-1 and TRBJ1-2, with 10 bases lining up with TRBD1. Germline V CDR1 and CDR2: MGHRA, YSYEKL. The CDR3 sequence is 16 residues long. The CDR3 is CASSPTGTGDAYGHTF. The CDR3 region has the DNA TGCGCCAGCAGCCCAACCGGGACAGGGGACGCGTATGGCCACACCTTC.

The chain carries TRBV13 and TRBJ1-1; the D gene is possibly TRBD1 (5 bases). CDR3 size: 16 residues. Deletions cut 5 bases from V and 1 base from J, with 17 bases between. From germline, CDR1 is PRHDT and CDR2 FYEKMQ (reference sequence). CDR3 amino acids: CASSQIRGKSNTEAFF. The CDR3 region has the DNA TGTGCCAGCAGCCAGATACGGGGGAAGTCGAACACTGAAGCTTTCTTT.

The V call is TRBV6-5, the J call TRBJ2-3; the D is unclear. Germline V gene data show CDR1 as MNHEY and CDR2 as SVGAGI. Trimming left V 2 bases short and J 1 base short, with 7 bases between. CDR3 length: 14 residues. CDR3 coding DNA: TGTGCCAGCAGTTACGGCCGGGGCACAGATACGCAGTATTTT. Its protein is CASSYGRGTDTQYF.

This clonotype was counted between two and nine times. The chain links TRBV11-2 to TRBJ2-6; no clear D. This CDR3 contains 15 residues. V was cut by 3 bases and J by 0 bases, with 6 bases left in between. Per the germline V gene, CDR1 is SGHAT and CDR2 is FQNNGV. CDR3 sequence (DNA): TGTGCCAGCAGCTTTCCGAGCTCTGGGGCCAACGTCCTGACTTTC. Residues: CASSFPSSGANVLTF.

This rearrangement joins TRBV12-3 or TRBV12-4 to TRBJ2-5; D not resolved. The better agreement between TRBJ2-7 and the DNA end casts doubt on the J call. The CDR3 extends over 12 amino acids. The CDR3: CASSFGEYEQYF. The CDR3 DNA sequence: TGTGCCAGCAGTTTCGGCGAGTACGAGCAGTACTTC.

V usage is TRBV14 and J usage is TRBJ2-5; weak D call: TRBD2 (5 bases). CDR3 size: 15 residues. CDR1 and CDR2 (germline): SGHDN, FVKESK. V lost 0 bases and J lost 4, with 12 bases in between. The chain's CDR3 is CASSQDRTWLETQYF. In DNA form, the CDR3 reads TGTGCCAGCAGCCAAGATCGGACTTGGCTAGAGACCCAGTACTTC. The full variable domain, completed using reference TRBV14 and TRBJ2-5, is EAGVTQFPSHSVIEKGQTVTLRCDPISGHDNLYWYRRVMGKEIKFLLHFVKESKQDESGMPNNRFLAERTGGTYSTLKVQPAELEDSGVYFCASSQDRTWLETQYFGPGTRLLVL.

The J gene is TRBJ2-5, the V gene TRBV7-8, with D perhaps given as TRBD1 or TRBD2 (5 bases each). The V end was cut by 1 base, the J end by 4 bases, with 16 bases between. The CDR3 is made up of 16 amino acids. Germline CDR1 is SGHVS and CDR2 is FQNEAQ. This CDR3 reads CASSLVSSGGRETQYF. CDR3 sequence (DNA): TGTGCCAGCAGCTTAGTCTCGAGTGGGGGACGAGAGACCCAGTACTTC.

The chain is built from TRBV15 and TRBJ1-2; D gene uncertain. The ends were cut back, 0 bases at V and 3 bases at J, with 11 bases in the middle. The CDR3 spans 15 residues. Germline CDR1 LNHNV, CDR2 YYDKDF (reference sequence). CDR3 protein: CATSRDNWYDYGYTF. In nucleotides, the CDR3 is TGTGCCACCAGCAGAGATAATTGGTACGACTATGGCTACACCTTC.

This clonotype has just a few counts. This chain uses TRBV9 with TRBJ2-1, with 10 nucleotides matching TRBD2. The V segment lost 0 bases and the J segment 4 bases; nucleotides outside the gene matches: 4. This CDR3 has 16 amino acids. In germline, CDR1 is SGDLS, CDR2 YYNGEE. CDR3 DNA: TGTGCCAGCAGCGTAGTAGCGGGGGGTGGGTACAATGAGCAGTTCTTC. Its protein is CASSVVAGGGYNEQFF. Together with reference TRBV9 and TRBJ2-1, the CDR3 gives the full variable domain: DSGVTQTPKHLITATGQRVTLRCSPRSGDLSVYWYQQSLDQGLQFLIQYYNGEERAKGNILERFSAQQFPDLHSELNLSSLELGDSALYFCASSVVAGGGYNEQFFGPGTRLTVL.

This clonotype was counted at least ten times. The junction does not match germline at one end; this may be a read error. The rearrangement joins TRBV5-1 to TRBJ2-5, with 7 bases aligning to TRBD1. The germline V gene encodes CDR1 SGHRS and CDR2 YFSETQ. This CDR3 region has 14 residues. The CDR3 sequence is CASSLGQLQETQYF. The CDR3 bases are TGTGCCAGCAGCCTGGGACAGCTCCAAGAGACCCAGTACTTC.

V usage is TRBV7-9 and J usage is TRBJ1-4, with a tentative D call TRBD1 (5 bases). The CDR3 spans 16 residues. The V end was cut by 0 bases, the J end by 7 bases, with 15 bases between. Germline assignment: CDR1 SEHNR and CDR2 FQNEAQ (reference sequence). The CDR3 DNA reads TGTGCCAGCAGCTTAGCGGGGGTAGGGATCGGTGAAAAACTGTTTTTT. Translating it yields CASSLAGVGIGEKLFF.

This clonotype was picked up a small number of times. The V gene is TRBV4-1, the J gene TRBJ1-6; D remains ambiguous. CDR1 is MGHRA and CDR2 is YSYEKL in the germline V gene. The CDR3 is 13 residues long. V lost 4 bases and J 8 bases, leaving 9 bases between the germline ends. CDR3 sequence reads: CASSPAEDSPLHF. CDR3 coding DNA: TGCGCCAGCAGCCCTGCAGAAGATTCACCCCTCCACTTT.

This clonotype was seen a few times. The chain employs TRBV7-2 and TRBJ2-7; D assignment may be TRBD1 or TRBD2 (5 bases each). V lost 3 bases, J lost 4 bases, and 13 bases lay in between. CDR1 and CDR2 from the germline V gene are SGHTA and FQGNSA. The CDR3 extends over 14 amino acids. The CDR3 sequence is CASSLGDSTYEQYF. The CDR3 DNA is TGTGCCAGCAGCTTGGGGGATTCCACGTACGAGCAGTACTTC.

The V gene is TRBV20-1, the J gene TRBJ2-1; either TRBD1 or TRBD2 may supply D (6 bases each). Germline CDR1 is DFQATT and CDR2 is SNEGSKA (reference sequence). This CDR3 contains 14 residues. This CDR3 is CSPLLRGPYNEQFF. The CDR3 coding sequence is TGCAGCCCCTTATTACGGGGGCCCTACAATGAGCAGTTCTTC.

V and J are TRBV28 and TRBJ2-7, with 8 bases matching TRBD2. The J call is uncertain, as TRBJ2-5 better fits the DNA end. Germline V gene data show CDR1 as MDHEN and CDR2 as SYDVKM. This CDR3 has 18 residues. The DNA for the CDR3 is TGTGCCAGCAGTTTCACTCTAGCGGGTGACCCGAGGGAAGAGACCCAGTACTTC. This translates into CASSFTLAGDPREETQYF.

This clonotype was seen only a few times. The rearrangement joins TRBV2 to TRBJ2-3; the match to TRBD1 covers 7 bases. This CDR3 has 14 amino acids. The junction had 7 bases not matched to a gene; V was cut back by 8 bases and J by 2 bases. From germline, CDR1 is SNHLY and CDR2 FYNNEI. CDR3 sequence (DNA): TGTGCCAGCCGTGGGGACAGAAACACAGATACGCAGTATTTT. Protein: CASRGDRNTDTQYF.

The V call is TRBV4-1, the J call TRBJ1-2; a weak D match, TRBD1 (5 bases). This CDR3 comprises 16 residues. Trimming removed 1 base at V and 3 bases at J, with 15 bases between. The germline gives CDR1 MGHRA, CDR2 YSYEKL. CDR3 amino acids: CASSQGGRASDYGYTF. The CDR3 DNA reads as TGCGCCAGCAGCCAAGGCGGCAGGGCTAGTGACTATGGCTACACCTTC.

This clonotype was seen a handful of times. This chain links TRBV25-1 with TRBJ2-3, with TRBD1 as a possible D gene (5 bases). V was shortened by 7 bases and J by 2 bases, with 13 bases between the two germline ends. The CDR3 has 14 amino acids. In germline, CDR1 is MGHDK, CDR2 SYGVNS. CDR3 nucleotide sequence: TGTGCCAGCACCGGACACCAATTCACAGATACGCAGTATTTT. The encoded protein is CASTGHQFTDTQYF.

This clonotype was counted many times. The V and J genes are TRBV12-3 or TRBV12-4 and TRBJ1-1; D is unresolved. V was shortened by 6 bases and J by 1 base, with 12 bases between the two germline ends. This CDR3 is built from 14 residues. CDR3 protein: CASSPDPGNTEAFF. The CDR3 DNA reads TGTGCCAGCAGCCCGGACCCGGGGAACACTGAAGCTTTCTTT.

The chain has TRBV20-1 and TRBJ1-4; D remains unclear. Trimming took off 7 bases at V and 5 bases at J, with 8 bases between the two ends. The germline gives CDR1 DFQATT, CDR2 SNEGSKA (reference sequence). The CDR3 length is 11 residues. CDR3 nucleotide sequence: TGCAGTGTGACGGTGAATGAAAAACTGTTTTTT. This encodes CSVTVNEKLFF.

This clonotype was seen more than once but under ten times. The gene calls are TRBV2 and TRBJ1-2; 8 positions match TRBD1. Losses at the gene ends were 2 bases for V and 5 bases for J; bases not matched to a gene: 13. Germline CDR1 and CDR2: SNHLY and FYNNEI. This CDR3 contains 17 residues. CDR3: CASSENDSGGAVYGYTF. CDR3 bases: TGTGCCAGCAGTGAAAACGATTCAGGGGGCGCGGTTTATGGCTACACCTTC.

This clonotype came up a few times. The chain combines TRBV4-1 with TRBJ2-1, with 10 bases identical to TRBD1. V lost 5 bases, J lost 0 bases, and 7 bases stayed unmatched. There are 17 residues in the CDR3. The V gene's germline CDR1 is MGHRA and CDR2 YSYEKL. The CDR3 reads CASSFRTGGSSYNEQFF. The CDR3 bases are TGCGCCAGCAGCTTTCGGACAGGGGGAAGCTCCTACAATGAGCAGTTCTTC.